These 30 T cell receptor beta chains originate from one sample sequenced in a study of shared clonotypes between healthy human individuals. Generated by immunoSEQ multiplex PCR, the TCRdb table keeps only in-frame clones and is missing some. The data show approximately 2,000,000 clones, with 80% to 95% seen just once and 0.37% held by the top ten. The sequencing input was naive CD4+ T cells from PBMCs. Described subset: CD45RA+ positively selected. The receptors derive from a man between 18 and 35 years old in good health. Some clones in this sample may be carry-over from other donors' samples.

The chain is built from TRBV6-1 and TRBJ2-3, with TRBD2 as a possible D gene (6 bases). V was trimmed by 6 bases and J by 2 bases, leaving 12 bases between them. The CDR3 has 14 amino acids. The germline V gene encodes CDR1 MNHNS and CDR2 SASEGT. The CDR3 is CASREGGATDTQYF. For the CDR3, the DNA is TGTGCCAGCAGAGAGGGCGGGGCCACAGATACGCAGTATTTT.

Turning to this clone: Other DNA sequences from this sample encode an identical CDR3 as well. The chain uses TRBV28 and TRBJ1-2; D gene unclear. This CDR3 is built from 13 residues. V lost 5 bases and J 7 bases, leaving 14 bases between the germline ends. Germline V gives CDR1 MDHEN, CDR2 SYDVKM. The DNA for the CDR3 is TGTGCCAGCAGTCTCCTGGGCGCCCGTGGCTACACCTTC. Translation: CASSLLGARGYTF.

V is TRBV6-1 and J is TRBJ2-7, with D perhaps being TRBD1 or TRBD2 (5 bases each). This CDR3 is 15 amino acids long. Germline values: CDR1 MNHNS, CDR2 SASEGT. Trimming left V 4 bases short and J 3 bases short, with 16 bases between. CDR3: CASSVIARDGYEQYF. DNA of the CDR3: TGTGCCAGCAGTGTCATCGCCCGGGACGGCTACGAGCAGTACTTC.

This chain uses TRBV6-6 with TRBJ1-1; TRBD1 might be the D (5 bases). This CDR3 has 15 residues. V lost 0 bases, J lost 6 bases, and 14 bases lay in between. CDR1 is MNHNY, CDR2 SVGAGI, per germline (reference sequence). The CDR3 reads CASSYSKGKRSEAFF. The CDR3 nucleotides read TGTGCCAGCAGTTACTCGAAGGGGAAGAGATCTGAAGCTTTCTTT.

This chain joins TRBV7-8 and TRBJ2-7, with 7 bases fitting TRBD2. Germline CDR1 is SGHVS and CDR2 is FQNEAQ. V shed 1 base, J shed 2 bases, and the junction held 5 bases outside the gene matches. The CDR3 sequence is 15 residues long. The CDR3 DNA sequence: TGTGCCAGCAGCTTAGTGGGAGGGGACCCCTACGAGCAGTACTTC. Amino acids: CASSLVGGDPYEQYF.

This chain joins TRBV27 and TRBJ1-3; D not certain. The germline V and J ends were trimmed by 2 bases and 5 bases, with 10 bases remaining between them. The CDR3 covers 14 residues. Germline loops: CDR1 MNHEY, CDR2 SMNVEV (reference sequence). CDR3 sequence: CASSLAGERNTIYF. CDR3 coding DNA: TGTGCCAGCAGTTTAGCCGGAGAGCGAAACACCATATATTTT.

This clone was recorded only once. The chain's CDR3 is CASSKGEQVSREAFF. The CDR3 DNA follows: TGTGCCAGCAGCAAAGGCGAGCAGGTTTCCCGGGAAGCTTTCTTT. The chain employs TRBV21-1 and TRBJ1-1; the D segment call TRBD1 is taken from the table without a DNA check. TRBV21-1 is marked as a pseudogene. CDR3 length: 15 amino acids.

This clone appeared a single time. The chain joins TRBV30 to TRBJ1-6, with D tentatively TRBD1 (5 bases). CDR1 and CDR2 from the germline V gene are GTSNPN and SVGIG (reference sequence). The CDR3 covers 11 residues. CDR3 loop: CGGGFGSPLHF. The CDR3 nucleotides are TGTGGGGGCGGATTTGGTTCACCCCTCCACTTT.

The V gene is TRBV20-1, the J gene TRBJ2-1; D is ambiguous. This CDR3 has 10 residues. The germline V gene encodes CDR1 DFQATT and CDR2 SNEGSKA (reference sequence). Trimming removed 7 bases from V and 6 bases from J, with 7 bases in between. The CDR3 spells CSGPPNEQFF. The CDR3 nucleotides read TGCAGTGGACCCCCCAATGAGCAGTTCTTC.

The genes are TRBV6-1 and TRBJ1-3, with TRBD1 matching over 11 bases. The CDR3 is made up of 17 amino acids. Germline values: CDR1 MNHNS, CDR2 SASEGT. V lost 4 bases, J lost 2 bases, and 7 bases stayed unmatched. The CDR3 DNA reads TGTGCCAGCAGTGCCCGGGACAGGGGGTTTGCTGGAAACACCATATATTTT. As protein: CASSARDRGFAGNTIYF.

The chain uses TRBV6-1 and TRBJ2-3, with 9 bases matching TRBD2. CDR3 length equals 14 residues. Germline CDR1 and CDR2: MNHNS and SASEGT. Germline trimming cut 7 bases from V and 9 bases from J; bases unmatched to any gene: 11. Written as DNA, the CDR3 is TGTGCCAGCACCGAAGGGGTAGCGGGAGCGACGCAGTATTTT. It yields the protein CASTEGVAGATQYF.

The V call is TRBV7-2, the J call TRBJ1-1; D not certain. The CDR3 has 12 amino acids. The V end was cut by 2 bases, the J end by 9 bases, with 10 bases between. Germline V lookup: CDR1 SGHTA, CDR2 FQGNSA. The CDR3 region is CASSLSPAQAFF. As DNA, the CDR3 is TGTGCCAGCAGCTTATCGCCGGCCCAAGCTTTCTTT.

This chain uses TRBV7-2 with TRBJ2-3; D is unclear. The CDR3 sequence is 14 residues long. CDR1 and CDR2 from the germline V gene are SGHTA and FQGNSA. V was shortened by 5 bases and J by 5 bases, with 14 bases between the two germline ends. CDR3 DNA: TGTGCCAGCAGCCTATCAACAAGTGAAGATACGCAGTATTTT. This sequence encodes CASSLSTSEDTQYF.

The chain uses TRBV28 and TRBJ2-1, with D unresolved. The germline V and J ends were trimmed by 3 bases and 2 bases, with 11 bases remaining between them. The CDR3 length is 15 residues. Looked up from germline, CDR1 is MDHEN and CDR2 is SYDVKM. The CDR3 coding sequence is TGTGCCAGCAGTTTTGATCCAGGACCCTACAATGAGCAGTTCTTC. This translates into CASSFDPGPYNEQFF.

This clone has a single count. CDR3 sequence: CASSEVATSGGSYEQYF. In nucleotides, the CDR3 is TGTGCCAGCAGTGAAGTCGCGACTAGCGGGGGCTCCTACGAGCAGTACTTC. The V gene is TRBV6-1, the J gene TRBJ2-7; 12 nucleotides align to TRBD2. The CDR3 covers 17 residues. The germline gives CDR1 MNHNS, CDR2 SASEGT. V lost 1 base, J lost 0 bases, and 4 bases stayed unmatched.

This chain joins TRBV6-5 and TRBJ2-1, with 14 bases fitting TRBD2. The germline gives CDR1 MNHEY, CDR2 SVGAGI. The CDR3 contains 15 residues. With 6 bases clipped from V and 10 bases from J, the junction kept 8 bases outside the gene matches. CDR3 region: CASSGGLAGAGEQFF. The DNA for the CDR3 is TGTGCCAGCAGCGGGGGACTAGCGGGAGCTGGGGAGCAGTTCTTC.

The chain is built from TRBV2 and TRBJ2-2, with D tentatively TRBD2 (5 bases). Per germline, CDR1 SNHLY and CDR2 FYNNEI. The CDR3 is 15 amino acids. Trimming left V 6 bases short and J 5 bases short, with 16 bases between. In nucleotides, the CDR3 is TGTGCCAGCAGGGAATTGAGCGGTCCAACCGGGGAGCTGTTTTTT. This sequence encodes CASRELSGPTGELFF. Based on the CDR3 plus reference TRBV2 and TRBJ2-2, the full variable domain is EPEVTQTPSHQVTQMGQEVILRCVPISNHLYFYWYRQILGQKVEFLVSFYNNEISEKSEIFDDQFSVERPDGSNFTLKIRSTKLEDSAMYFCASRELSGPTGELFFGEGSRLTVL.

V gene TRBV7-9 combines with J gene TRBJ2-3, with D perhaps TRBD2 (5 bases). The CDR3 has 12 amino acids. CDR1 and CDR2 from the germline V gene are SEHNR and FQNEAQ (reference sequence). V lost 5 bases and J lost 5, with 8 bases in between. The CDR3 region has the DNA TGTGCCAGCAGCCCTGAGGGAGATACGCAGTATTTT. It encodes CASSPEGDTQYF.

The chain recombines TRBV11-2 with TRBJ2-1; the D gene could be TRBD1 or TRBD2 (5 bases each). The CDR3 is made up of 15 amino acids. Germline V gene data show CDR1 as SGHAT and CDR2 as FQNNGV. V was trimmed by 5 bases and J by 2 bases, leaving 13 bases between them. In nucleotides, the CDR3 is TGTGCCAGCAGCCCACACGGGGCCCCCTACAATGAGCAGTTCTTC. This codes for CASSPHGAPYNEQFF.

The chain recombines TRBV11-2 with TRBJ2-3; 10 bases match TRBD2. Germline V gene data show CDR1 as SGHAT and CDR2 as FQNNGV. V lost 7 bases and J lost 4; bases outside the gene matches: 8. CDR3 length equals 15 residues. The CDR3 coding sequence is TGTGCCAGCACCCCGGTTCTAGCGGGAGCAGATACGCAGTATTTT. This translates into CASTPVLAGADTQYF.

V usage is TRBV23-1 and J usage is TRBJ2-7; D might be TRBD1 (6 bases). TRBV23-1 is placed among ORFs of uncertain function. V lost 7 bases, J lost 2 bases, and 21 bases lay in between. The CDR3 is 16 amino acids. The DNA for the CDR3 is TGCGCCAGCACCCCAAGGGGGATCCCATCAACCTACGAGCAGTACTTC. Translation gives CASTPRGIPSTYEQYF.

This chain connects TRBV19 to TRBJ1-4; D is unclear. CDR3 length: 15 residues. Trimming left V 5 bases short and J 6 bases short, with 16 bases between. Germline loops: CDR1 LNHDA, CDR2 SQIVND (reference sequence). The CDR3 here is CASSSPGHTYEKLFF. CDR3 bases: TGTGCCAGTAGTTCTCCCGGTCACACCTATGAAAAACTGTTTTTT.

V gene TRBV6-1 combines with J gene TRBJ2-1; maybe TRBD2 (5 bases). The germline V gene encodes CDR1 MNHNS and CDR2 SASEGT. The V end lost 7 bases, the J end lost 7 bases, and 20 bases lay between the germline ends. This CDR3 contains 15 residues. In DNA, the CDR3 is TGTGCCAGCATAGGTTCTAGCCCGAAGGAGAATGAGCAGTTCTTC. This encodes CASIGSSPKENEQFF.

The chain uses TRBV4-2 and TRBJ1-5; 9 bases agree with TRBD1. The CDR3 length is 17 residues. The germline V gene has CDR1 LGHNA and CDR2 YNFKEQ. Unmatched junction bases numbered 5, after V lost 0 bases and J lost 2 bases. This CDR3 reads CASSQDDRGFGNQPQHF. The DNA of the CDR3 is TGTGCCAGCAGCCAAGACGACAGGGGGTTCGGCAATCAGCCCCAGCATTTT.

The V call is TRBV28, the J call TRBJ2-7; TRBD1 agrees at 9 bases. Germline-derived CDR1 and CDR2 are MDHEN and SYDVKM. The V segment lost 6 bases and the J segment 3 bases; nucleotides outside the gene matches: 9. The CDR3 is made up of 15 amino acids. CDR3 sequence: CASSSGDRAFYEQYF. In DNA, the CDR3 is TGTGCCAGCAGCTCCGGGGACAGGGCTTTCTACGAGCAGTACTTC.

This clone occurred once. V is TRBV29-1 and J is TRBJ2-4, with D possibly being TRBD1 or TRBD2 (5 bases each). Trimming shortened V by 3 bases and J by 7 bases, and 16 bases separated the two germline ends. CDR3 length: 14 residues. In germline, CDR1 is SQVTM, CDR2 ANQGSEA. The CDR3 protein is CSVDGHQGGNIQYF. The DNA for the CDR3 is TGCAGCGTTGACGGGCACCAGGGCGGGAACATTCAGTACTTC.

The J gene is TRBJ2-1, the V gene TRBV19, with D perhaps being TRBD1 or TRBD2 (5 bases each). Germline V CDR1 and CDR2: LNHDA, SQIVND (reference sequence). V lost 1 base, J lost 4 bases, and 11 bases lay in between. There are 15 residues in the CDR3. The DNA for the CDR3 is TGTGCCAGTAGTATAGCGGGGACCCGATACAATGAGCAGTTCTTC. Its protein product is CASSIAGTRYNEQFF.

The chain employs TRBV11-2 and TRBJ2-4, with no clear D. There are 13 residues in the CDR3. V was cut by 3 bases and J by 4 bases, with 7 bases left in between. The germline CDR1 and CDR2 sequences are SGHAT and FQNNGV. This CDR3 reads CASSLGMKNIQYF. CDR3 sequence (DNA): TGTGCCAGCAGCTTGGGGATGAAAAACATTCAGTACTTC.

This clone was picked up a small number of times. The V call is TRBV7-2, the J call TRBJ2-3; D unclear. The germline gives CDR1 SGHTA, CDR2 FQGNSA. This CDR3 has 13 residues. V was trimmed by 2 bases and J by 2 bases, leaving 5 bases between them. The CDR3 loop is CASSLSYTDTQYF. The DNA for the CDR3 is TGTGCCAGCAGCTTATCTTACACAGATACGCAGTATTTT.

The chain is built from TRBV10-3 and TRBJ2-1; 16 bases agree with TRBD2. CDR3 size: 20 residues. Per the germline V gene, CDR1 is ENHRY and CDR2 is SYGVKD. The J segment lost 7 bases and the V segment lost 3 bases, leaving 15 bases of the junction unmatched. This CDR3 reads CAISDVPGLAGGHSRNEQFF. The DNA for the CDR3 is TGTGCCATCAGTGATGTCCCGGGACTAGCGGGAGGGCATTCGAGGAATGAGCAGTTCTTC.